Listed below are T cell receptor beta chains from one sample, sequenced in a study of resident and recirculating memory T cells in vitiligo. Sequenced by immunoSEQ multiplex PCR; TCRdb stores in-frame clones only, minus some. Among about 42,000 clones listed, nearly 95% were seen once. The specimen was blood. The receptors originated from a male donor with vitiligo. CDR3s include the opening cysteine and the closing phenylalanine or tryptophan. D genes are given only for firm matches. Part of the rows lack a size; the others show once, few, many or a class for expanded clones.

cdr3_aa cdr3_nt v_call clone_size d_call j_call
CASSSPDSSGNTIYF TGTGCCAGCAGCTCACCGGACAGCTCTGGAAACACCATATATTTT TRBV5-5 - - TRBJ1-3
CASRETSKETQYF TGTGCCAGTCGGGAGACTAGTAAAGAGACCCAGTACTTC TRBV19 - - TRBJ2-5
CASSLTGDGNYGYTF TGCGCCAGCAGCTTGACAGGGGACGGAAACTATGGCTACACCTTC TRBV5-1 - TRBD1 TRBJ1-2
CASTQPEQGATYF TGTGCCAGCACCCAACCTGAGCAGGGGGCGACGTATTTT TRBV6-5 - TRBD1 TRBJ2-3
CAWGPGQGSSYEQYF TGTGCCTGGGGACCGGGACAGGGGAGCTCCTACGAGCAGTACTTC TRBV30 - TRBD1 TRBJ2-7
CASTGRTGGSYGYTF TGTGCCAGTACCGGGCGTACCGGGGGAAGCTATGGCTACACCTTC TRBV19 - - TRBJ1-2
CASRRTGLGNTEAFF TGTGCCAGCAGGCGTACAGGGTTGGGGAACACTGAAGCTTTCTTT TRBV6-5 - - TRBJ1-1
CASSPSRGSYEQYF TGTGCCAGCAGCCCCTCTCGCGGATCCTACGAGCAGTACTTC TRBV11-2 - - TRBJ2-7
CASSLVRDAPQYF TGTGCCAGCAGCTTGGTTCGGGATGCGCCGCAGTACTTC TRBV5-4 - - TRBJ2-7
CASSGYVGGLNTEAFF TGCGCCAGCAGTGGATACGTCGGAGGACTAAACACTGAAGCTTTCTTT TRBV10-1 - - TRBJ1-1
CASSSQETQYF TGTGCCAGCAGCTCTCAAGAGACCCAGTACTTC TRBV7-2 - - TRBJ2-5
CASSHSSGSNEQFF TGCGCCAGCAGCCATAGTAGCGGGAGCAATGAGCAGTTCTTC TRBV4-3 - TRBD2 TRBJ2-1
CASSIGVRGYTF TGTGCCAGTAGTATCGGGGTACGAGGCTACACCTTC TRBV19 once - TRBJ1-2
CASSVGLAGGDQETQYF TGTGCCAGCAGCGTAGGTCTAGCGGGGGGGGACCAAGAGACCCAGTACTTC TRBV9 - TRBD2 TRBJ2-5
CASSLNPGSLAQYF TGTGCCAGCAGCTTAAATCCAGGGTCACTGGCGCAGTATTTT TRBV7-3 few - TRBJ2-3
CASTLTGQGYTF TGTGCCAGCACTTTGACAGGGCAGGGCTACACCTTC TRBV28 - TRBD1 TRBJ1-2
CASRWADHNYGYTF TGTGCCAGCAGATGGGCTGACCATAACTATGGCTACACCTTC TRBV2 few - TRBJ1-2
CASSLLEWQGRNTEAFF TGTGCCAGCAGCTTACTAGAATGGCAGGGGAGGAACACTGAAGCTTTCTTT TRBV7-8 - - TRBJ1-1
CASSNQGQGRTGELFF TGTGCCAGCTCCAACCAGGGACAGGGTCGGACCGGGGAGCTGTTTTTT TRBV18 - TRBD1 TRBJ2-2
CASSVDRAGGSGANVLTF TGTGCCAGCAGCGTAGATCGAGCGGGGGGCTCTGGGGCCAACGTCCTGACTTTC TRBV9 - TRBD2 TRBJ2-6
CASSIGTGPYEQYF TGCGCCAGCAGCATCGGGACAGGACCCTACGAGCAGTACTTC TRBV5-1 - TRBD1 TRBJ2-7
CASSPGLANTGELFF TGTGCCAGCTCACCCGGACTAGCGAACACCGGGGAGCTGTTTTTT TRBV18 - TRBD2 TRBJ2-2
CASSPEGVSYEQYF TGTGCCAGCAGCCCCGAAGGGGTGTCCTACGAGCAGTACTTC TRBV9 - - TRBJ2-7
CASSPQEVRVGPNEKLFF TGTGCCAGCTCACCACAGGAGGTGAGGGTTGGGCCTAATGAAAAACTGTTTTTT TRBV18 - - TRBJ1-4
CSVPSEMNTEAFF TGCAGCGTTCCCTCTGAGATGAACACTGAAGCTTTCTTT TRBV29-1 few - TRBJ1-1
CASSLSGGETQYF TGTGCCAGCAGCTTATCGGGAGGGGAGACCCAGTACTTC TRBV7-2 - TRBD2 TRBJ2-5